Given below is one T cell receptor beta chain in context. In the study's own analysis: Amplifying reference gene primers gave estimates of nucleated cell counts. Clones were sequenced by immunoSEQ multiplex PCR, and TCRdb holds only the in-frame ones, with some missing. That table gives V, J and clone size, and the DNA gave D and trimming. The sample yields under 80,000 clones, 85% to 90% seen once. In germline, CDR1 is SGHNT, CDR2 YYREEE (reference sequence). This CDR3 region has 15 residues. Deletions cut 0 bases from V and 0 bases from J, with 9 bases between. This entry belongs to a study of blood T cell repertoires in COVID-19. On the study more broadly: The study drew acute and convalescent COVID-19 samples from the United States, Italy and Spain. In each case, the material was cDNA or gDNA derived from T cells, B-cell-depleted T cells, or PBMCs.

The source is a woman aged 80 or over with active COVID-19. The chain combines TRBV5-4 with TRBJ2-5; D may be TRBD2 (5 bases). The sequencing input was peripheral blood. The CDR3 nucleotides read TGTGCCAGCAGCTTGGCTACGGGGAACCAAGAGACCCAGTACTTC. Translation: CASSLATGNQETQYF.